This passage covers 7 T cell receptor beta chains from one sample sequenced in a study of radiation and T cells in renal cell carcinoma (dated by TCRdb to 2018 to 2020). This specimen's time point label, per the study, means: blood 4 weeks post-SBRT, at nephrectomy. Reading the label with the study, this specimen's treatment or condition is: 15 Gy SBRT to primary tumor, nephrectomy 4 weeks later. The library was produced with the immunoSEQ multiplex PCR assay. The immuneACCESS repertoire file appears here via TCRdb, limited to in-frame rearrangements. These files lack a portion of the clones; in checked studies, under half of the deficit traces to unresolved V genes, and the cause of the others is not known. The sample contains tens of thousands of clones, around four fifths of them found a single time. The ten largest clones capture approximately 8.8% of the sample. Sequenced material: blood, taken from a patient whose treatment included radiotherapy and nephrectomy. The receptors come from a man aged 50-60 years with renal cell carcinoma.

The rearrangement joins TRBV5-1 to TRBJ2-3; perhaps D is TRBD1 or TRBD2 (6 bases each). V was pared by 5 bases and J by 4 bases, with 20 bases between. CDR1 is SGHRS and CDR2 is YFSETQ in the germline V gene. CDR3 size: 16 residues. CDR3 loop: CASSSQGSWGADTQYF. The CDR3 coding sequence is TGCGCCAGCAGTTCCCAGGGGAGCTGGGGGGCAGATACGCAGTATTTT.

The rearrangement joins TRBV5-1 to TRBJ1-2, with TRBD1 matching over 11 bases. CDR1 and CDR2 from the germline V gene are SGHRS and YFSETQ. V shed 4 bases, J shed 4 bases, and the junction held 3 bases outside the gene matches. This CDR3 has 14 amino acids. The CDR3: CASSPGQGAYGYTF. CDR3 DNA: TGCGCCAGCAGCCCAGGACAGGGGGCCTATGGCTACACCTTC. Drawing the rest from reference TRBV5-1 and TRBJ1-2, the complete variable domain is KAGVTQTPRYLIKTRGQQVTLSCSPISGHRSVSWYQQTPGQGLQFLFEYFSETQRNKGNFPGRFSGRQFSNSRSEMNVSTLELGDSALYLCASSPGQGAYGYTFGSGTRLTVV.

The V and J genes are TRBV27 and TRBJ1-1; D not certain. Deletions cut 1 base from V and 1 base from J, with 4 bases between. The germline gives CDR1 MNHEY, CDR2 SMNVEV (reference sequence). The CDR3 runs 13 residues. The DNA of the CDR3 is TGTGCCAGCAGTTTATTCCGGAACACTGAAGCTTTCTTT. It yields the protein CASSLFRNTEAFF.

The gene calls are TRBV6-6 and TRBJ2-5; D is unclear. This CDR3 has 9 amino acids. V was trimmed by 8 bases and J by 5 bases, leaving 3 bases between them. The germline V gene has CDR1 MNHNY and CDR2 SVGAGI (reference sequence). The CDR3 DNA reads as TGTGCCAGCGGGGAGACCCAGTACTTC. Its protein is CASGETQYF.

This chain links TRBV29-1 with TRBJ1-2; D uncertain. The V end lost 5 bases, the J end lost 5 bases, and 15 bases lay between the germline ends. The length of the CDR3 is 13 residues. In germline, CDR1 is SQVTM, CDR2 ANQGSEA. The CDR3 reads CSVSTARAYGYTF. DNA for the CDR3: TGCAGCGTTTCAACAGCGAGGGCTTATGGCTACACCTTC.

This clone is labeled medium-sized. The chain combines TRBV30 with TRBJ2-1, with D possibly TRBD1 on 6 matching bases. The V end lost 5 bases, the J end lost 0 bases, and 14 bases lay between the germline ends. CDR1 and CDR2 from the germline V gene are GTSNPN and SVGIG (reference sequence). CDR3 length equals 15 residues. In nucleotides, the CDR3 is TGTGCCTGGGGGGGCCGAGACTACTCCTACAATGAGCAGTTCTTC. This codes for CAWGGRDYSYNEQFF.

The rearrangement joins TRBV5-1 to TRBJ2-3; 7 bases line up with TRBD1. Trimming at V came to 2 bases and at J to 0 bases, leaving 3 bases not matched to a gene. This CDR3 contains 15 residues. CDR1 and CDR2 from the germline V gene are SGHRS and YFSETQ. The CDR3 nucleotides are TGCGCCAGCAGCTTCTACAGGGGTAGCACAGATACGCAGTATTTT. Protein: CASSFYRGSTDTQYF.